This record concerns one T cell receptor (beta chain) sequence. Its antigen is unknown. The data were obtained in a study of CD8 T cells in Susac syndrome. The study, taken as a whole, reports: By the study's own acknowledgment, its TCR sequencing and HLA analysis included relatively few individuals.

CD8+ and CD4+ T cells from blood underwent TCR beta sequencing, which was carried out in a high-throughput format. The CD8+ and CD4+ T cells were negatively isolated, with the TEMRA cells enriched by FACS. After removal of 0 bases from V and 5 bases from J, the junction contained 11 bases not matched to a gene. The length of the CDR3 is 18 residues. Germline V gene data show CDR1 as SGHTA and CDR2 as FQGNSA. Random hexamers served to reverse transcribe about 0.5 to 1 ug RNA. TCR beta CDR3 was amplified by immunoSEQ multiplex PCR. This amplification extended across 54 Vbeta and 13 Jbeta segments. TCRdb processed the immunoSEQ multiplex PCR reads anew with MiXCR; each CDR3 protein has one entry. Of 160,000 or so distinct CDR3 sequences in the sample, roughly nine tenths are singletons; the top ten hold around 0.075%.

Material: CD4+ T cells from PBMCs. The chain couples TRBV7-2 to TRBJ2-3, with 10 bases lining up with TRBD2. This TCR was sampled from a human donor in good health. The CDR3, as DNA: TGTGCCAGCAGCTTAGCGATACCCTCAGCGGGGGGGCGAGATACGCAGTATTTT. It specifies CASSLAIPSAGGRDTQYF.